Below are 20 T cell receptor beta chains sequenced from a single sample in a study of CD8+CD57+ T cells in acquired aplastic anemia. Genomic DNA acted as the template from which TCR beta VDJ combination and CDR3 sequence profiling were carried out. TCRdb re-called the reads through MiXCR, storing one row per CDR3 protein. The data show about 98,000 distinct CDR3 sequences, about 66% seen once. It was patients with CD8+CD57+ cell expansion by flow cytometry who were chosen for sequencing. Sequenced input: sorted CD4+, CD8+, or CD8+CD57+ T cells (not recorded which) from PBMCs. The receptors originated from a human donor with aplastic anemia.

This clonotype occurred a few times. The J gene is TRBJ1-2, the V gene TRBV15; D is uncertain. Germline V gives CDR1 LNHNV, CDR2 YYDKDF (reference sequence). The CDR3 sequence is 13 residues long. V was clipped by 1 base and J by 0 bases, with 3 bases between them. In nucleotides, the CDR3 is TGTGCCACCAGCAGAGGAGCTAACTATGGCTACACCTTC. Protein product: CATSRGANYGYTF.

This chain links TRBV7-6 with TRBJ2-6; D gene ambiguous. CDR3 length: 15 amino acids. The germline V and J ends were trimmed by 2 bases and 0 bases, with 5 bases remaining between them. CDR1 and CDR2 (germline): SGHVS, FNYEAQ. The CDR3 spells CASSLPGSGANVLTF. CDR3 coding DNA: TGTGCCAGCAGCTTACCGGGCTCTGGGGCCAACGTCCTGACTTTC.

The V gene is TRBV2, the J gene TRBJ2-3; TRBD2 is a possible D gene (5 bases). Per germline, CDR1 SNHLY and CDR2 FYNNEI. V lost 4 bases and J lost 8, with 13 bases in between. The CDR3 is made up of 13 amino acids. Written as DNA, the CDR3 is TGTGCCAGCAGTGCCACAGTTGAGGGTACGCAGTATTTT. Amino acids: CASSATVEGTQYF. Supplemented by reference TRBV2 and TRBJ2-3, the full variable domain reads EPEVTQTPSHQVTQMGQEVILRCVPISNHLYFYWYRQILGQKVEFLVSFYNNEISEKSEIFDDQFSVERPDGSNFTLKIRSTKLEDSAMYFCASSATVEGTQYFGPGTRLTVL.

This clonotype has only a few counts. The chain is built from TRBV24-1 and TRBJ1-4; 9 bases agree with TRBD1. CDR3 length: 16 residues. Trimming at V came to 0 bases and at J to 7 bases, leaving 5 bases not matched to a gene. Germline V gives CDR1 KGHDR, CDR2 SFDVKD. DNA for the CDR3: TGTGCCACCAGTGATTTGCGGGACAGGGCGGGTGAAAAACTGTTTTTT. Residues: CATSDLRDRAGEKLFF.

The chain links TRBV2 to TRBJ1-5; D gene unclear. The CDR3 has 15 amino acids. Germline V gives CDR1 SNHLY, CDR2 FYNNEI. Trimming removed 2 bases from V and 6 bases from J, with 14 bases in between. CDR3 sequence: CASSESAYFGQPQHF. The CDR3 DNA reads as TGTGCCAGCAGTGAATCCGCGTACTTTGGTCAGCCCCAGCATTTT.

This clonotype showed up many times. This sequence joins TRBV6-5 and TRBJ1-1; D is unresolved. The germline CDR1 and CDR2 sequences are MNHEY and SVGAGI. The length of the CDR3 is 13 residues. V lost 1 base and J 4 bases, leaving 7 bases between the germline ends. In nucleotides, the CDR3 is TGTGCCAGCAGTTACTTTCAGAGCACTGAAGCTTTCTTT. Amino acid sequence: CASSYFQSTEAFF.

J is TRBJ1-2 and V is TRBV20-1; 9 bases are shared with TRBD1. The CDR3 covers 15 residues. Per the germline V gene, CDR1 is DFQATT and CDR2 is SNEGSKA (reference sequence). Germline trimming cut 6 bases from V and 7 bases from J; bases unmatched to any gene: 15. The CDR3 region is CSAVGERGQGPGYTF. The CDR3, as DNA: TGCAGTGCGGTAGGAGAGAGGGGACAGGGCCCTGGCTACACCTTC.

Only a few counts were recorded for this clonotype. V gene TRBV10-3 combines with J gene TRBJ2-2; no clear D gene. V lost 10 bases and J 2 bases, leaving 17 bases between the germline ends. Germline CDR1 ENHRY, CDR2 SYGVKD. This CDR3 has 15 residues. The CDR3 DNA follows: TGTGCCACCGCAAGGACGGGTGATAACACCGGGGAGCTGTTTTTT. Protein: CATARTGDNTGELFF.

This clonotype came up many times. This chain joins TRBV5-1 and TRBJ2-5; 8 positions match TRBD2. Trimming cost V 8 bases and J 5 bases; bases outside gene matches: 5. This CDR3 comprises 12 residues. Germline-derived CDR1 and CDR2 are SGHRS and YFSETQ. This CDR3 reads CASSGELETQYF. The CDR3 DNA is TGCGCCAGTAGCGGGGAACTGGAGACCCAGTACTTC.

CDR3 residues: CSAKTGTGYNEQFF. CDR3 bases: TGCAGTGCTAAAACCGGGACAGGTTACAATGAGCAGTTCTTC. The J gene is TRBJ2-1, the V gene TRBV20-1; TRBD1 matches 8 bases. CDR1 and CDR2 from the germline V gene are DFQATT and SNEGSKA (reference sequence). V shed 4 bases and J 4 bases; nucleotides not matched to a gene: 6. The CDR3 is made up of 14 amino acids.

The chain uses TRBV29-1 and TRBJ2-3, with no clear D. With 5 bases removed from V and 1 base from J, the gap between germline ends came to 4 bases. The V gene's germline CDR1 is SQVTM and CDR2 ANQGSEA. The CDR3 runs 11 residues. The CDR3 DNA follows: TGCAGCGTTCAAGGCACAGATACGCAGTATTTT. Encoded protein: CSVQGTDTQYF.

The gene calls are TRBV12-3 or TRBV12-4 and TRBJ2-7, with 9 bases identical to TRBD1. The CDR3 contains 15 residues. Trimming at V came to 4 bases and at J to 6 bases, leaving 10 bases not matched to a gene. In DNA, the CDR3 is TGTGCCAGCAGTTCTACGGGACAGGGTTATGGCGAGCAGTACTTC. Protein sequence: CASSSTGQGYGEQYF.

This clonotype has just a few counts. The CDR3 bases are TGTGCCAGTACCTCAGACAGCACTTATCAGCCCCAGCATTTT. The encoded protein is CASTSDSTYQPQHF. The chain employs TRBV19 and TRBJ1-5; D possibly corresponds to TRBD1 (5 bases). This CDR3 spans 14 amino acids. V dropped 7 bases and J dropped 5 bases, with 15 bases sitting between them. Germline loops: CDR1 LNHDA, CDR2 SQIVND (reference sequence).

V is TRBV7-8 and J is TRBJ1-1, with 9 bases that match TRBD1. V was clipped by 5 bases and J by 10 bases; unmatched bases: 8. Germline V gene data show CDR1 as SGHVS and CDR2 as FQNEAQ. The CDR3 contains 13 residues. The CDR3 nucleotides are TGTGCCAGCAGCCGGGACAGGGATAAGGCAGCTTTCTTT. This codes for CASSRDRDKAAFF.

This clonotype was detected only a few times. The gene calls are TRBV7-8 and TRBJ2-2; D not certain. Germline loops: CDR1 SGHVS, CDR2 FQNEAQ. The germline V and J ends were trimmed by 6 bases and 1 base, with 3 bases remaining between them. The CDR3 spans 12 residues. This CDR3 is CASRENTGELFF. In nucleotides, the CDR3 is TGTGCCAGCAGGGAGAACACCGGGGAGCTGTTTTTT.

The chain links TRBV20-1 to TRBJ2-7; 7 positions agree with TRBD1. J was trimmed by 2 bases and V by 6 bases; bases with no gene match: 7. Germline CDR1 reads DFQATT; CDR2 reads SNEGSKA (reference sequence). CDR3 length equals 13 residues. CDR3 residues: CSARDRQTYEQYF. CDR3 sequence (DNA): TGCAGTGCACGGGACAGACAAACCTACGAGCAGTACTTC.

The chain joins TRBV24-1 to TRBJ2-7; D possibly corresponds to TRBD1 (5 bases). The germline V gene encodes CDR1 KGHDR and CDR2 SFDVKD. V was pared by 4 bases and J by 3 bases, with 9 bases between. The CDR3 runs 13 residues. The CDR3 protein is CATSDSGHYEQYF. As DNA, the CDR3 is TGTGCCACCAGTGACTCAGGACACTACGAGCAGTACTTC.

Worth noting for this clonotype: One end of the junction fails to match germline, which may point to a read error. This chain links TRBV11-2 with TRBJ2-3; 12 bases agree with TRBD2. The germline V gene has CDR1 SGHAT and CDR2 FQNNGV. The CDR3 totals 17 residues. The CDR3 coding sequence is TGTGCCAGCAGTTTAGGTCCCGGACTAGCGGGGACAGATACGCAGTATTTT. Residues: CASSLGPGLAGTDTQYF.

Concerning this clonotype itself: The missing conserved phenylalanine or tryptophan at the end of this CDR3 makes a read error likely. J is TRBJ2-1 and V is TRBV15; D call uncertain. The CDR3 is 11 amino acids. Trimming left V 3 bases short and J 7 bases short, with 4 bases between. The V gene's germline CDR1 is LNHNV and CDR2 YYDKDF (reference sequence). CDR3 sequence: CATSSGNEQFL. CDR3 nucleotides: TGTGCCACCAGCAGCGGTAATGAGCAGTTCCTC.

The genes are TRBV24-1 and TRBJ1-6; D is unclear. V lost 2 bases to trimming and J lost 7 bases, with 8 bases between them. The CDR3 runs to 14 residues. Germline-derived CDR1 and CDR2 are KGHDR and SFDVKD. As DNA, the CDR3 is TGTGCCACCAGTGATTCGACGGGAAATTCACCCCTCCACTTT. Its protein is CATSDSTGNSPLHF.